This T cell receptor beta chain came from a study of blood T cells in healthy people across ages. Donors each provided ten milliliters of peripheral blood. The CDR3 spans 19 residues. A second roughly 6 to 12 cycle PCR used barcoded and J-beta primers. One entry per CDR3 protein, called by TCRdb with MiXCR from the 5' RACE reads. The sample yields under 2,000,000 distinct CDR3 sequences, 40% to 55% seen once. The clonotype comes from a woman between 40 and 55 years old in good health. Sequencing input: blood. The gene calls are TRBV12-3 or TRBV12-4 and TRBJ2-5; TRBD2 might be the D (7 bases). The J call may not be correct, given that the DNA end is closer to TRBJ2-7. The DNA of the CDR3 is TGTGCCAGCAGTTTTCACCCGGGGGGCGTTCCCTCCAATCCCTACGAGCAGTACTTC. It translates to CASSFHPGGVPSNPYEQYF.